These 27 T cell receptor beta chains were sequenced from one sample in a study of blood T cells in healthy people across ages. A sample-barcoded 5' primer and a J-beta primer mix were used in a second PCR of roughly 7 to 11 cycles. TCRdb reprocessed the 5' RACE reads with MiXCR, giving one entry per CDR3 protein. Here the sample spans about 1.8 million distinct CDR3 sequences, 40% to 55% being singletons. The material sequenced was blood. These receptors were collected from a woman in her thirties or forties in good health.

This chain joins TRBV3-1 and TRBJ1-6, with D hard to call. Germline lookup yields CDR1 LGHDT and CDR2 YNNKEL (reference sequence). V gave up 4 bases and J gave up 10 bases, with 14 bases separating them. CDR3 length: 14 amino acids. In DNA, the CDR3 is TGTGCCAGCAGCCCGCTGGTCAAAACGTCACCCCTCCACTTT. It is translated as CASSPLVKTSPLHF.

This sequence joins TRBV5-1 and TRBJ2-5; 7 bases map to TRBD1. The CDR3 spans 14 residues. Germline V lookup: CDR1 SGHRS, CDR2 YFSETQ. Trimming cost V 5 bases and J 4 bases; bases outside gene matches: 8. CDR3 loop: CASRRVQGPETQYF. The CDR3 nucleotides read TGCGCCAGCAGGAGAGTACAGGGGCCAGAGACCCAGTACTTC.

The gene calls are TRBV24-1 and TRBJ2-3; D not resolved. This CDR3 is 12 amino acids long. V lost 1 base and J 6 bases, leaving 4 bases between the germline ends. Germline V lookup: CDR1 KGHDR, CDR2 SFDVKD. In nucleotides, the CDR3 is TGTGCCACCAGTGATTTCTGGGATACGCAGTATTTT. This codes for CATSDFWDTQYF.

V is TRBV20-1 and J is TRBJ1-6; 11 nucleotides agree with TRBD1. The CDR3 sequence is 15 residues long. The V segment lost 0 bases and the J segment 10 bases; nucleotides outside the gene matches: 5. Germline CDR1 reads DFQATT; CDR2 reads SNEGSKA (reference sequence). CDR3 protein: CSARDRGTGGSPLHF. In DNA, the CDR3 is TGCAGTGCTAGAGATCGAGGGACAGGGGGGTCACCCCTCCACTTT.

This rearrangement joins TRBV20-1 to TRBJ1-4; 8 bases are a match to TRBD1. Trimming removed 2 bases from V and 8 bases from J; junction bases left unmatched: 4. This CDR3 region has 13 residues. Germline V gives CDR1 DFQATT, CDR2 SNEGSKA (reference sequence). The CDR3, as DNA: TGCAGTGCTAGAAGGCAGGGGGCGGAAAAACTGTTTTTT. This gives the protein CSARRQGAEKLFF.

V gene TRBV28 combines with J gene TRBJ1-2, with TRBD1 identical over 8 bases. The germline V gene has CDR1 MDHEN and CDR2 SYDVKM. Unmatched junction bases numbered 9, after V lost 3 bases and J lost 3 bases. The CDR3 totals 16 residues. The CDR3, as DNA: TGTGCCAGCAGTTTTTCCAGGGGGCTAGGTGACTATGGCTACACCTTC. It is translated as CASSFSRGLGDYGYTF.

This clonotype appeared a few times. The CDR3 loop is CASSLSSALARGYTF. The CDR3, as DNA: TGTGCCAGCAGTTTATCGTCCGCTCTCGCAAGGGGCTACACCTTC. V and J are TRBV28 and TRBJ1-2; D gene uncertain. Germline lookup yields CDR1 MDHEN and CDR2 SYDVKM. V was pared by 1 base and J by 8 bases, with 17 bases between. The CDR3 sequence is 15 residues long.

The V call is TRBV7-9, the J call TRBJ2-4; D ambiguous. Gene TRBJ2-7 matches the end of the DNA better, so the J call may be wrong. The germline gives CDR1 SEHNR, CDR2 FQNEAQ (reference sequence). The CDR3 is made up of 12 amino acids. Here the CDR3 reads CASSFSPYEQYF. CDR3 nucleotide sequence: TGTGCCAGCAGCTTTTCACCCTACGAGCAGTACTTC.

The CDR3 loop reads CASSLAQSRYGYTF. CDR3 coding DNA: TGTGCCAGCAGCTTAGCGCAGTCTAGATATGGCTACACCTTC. The V gene is TRBV7-2, the J gene TRBJ1-2; D is unresolved. Trimming pared 0 bases from V and 5 bases from J, leaving 10 bases between. The CDR3 spans 14 residues. Per the germline V gene, CDR1 is SGHTA and CDR2 is FQGNSA.

The chain carries TRBV7-2 and TRBJ2-5; D tentatively fits TRBD1 or TRBD2 (5 bases each). Looked up from germline, CDR1 is SGHTA and CDR2 is FQGNSA. Trimming took off 4 bases at V and 0 bases at J, with 21 bases between the two ends. The CDR3 runs to 18 residues. Here the CDR3 DNA reads TGTGCCAGCAGCTCACAGCCCCTTGAGGGGCGGTACCAAGAGACCCAGTACTTC. Translated: CASSSQPLEGRYQETQYF.

The V call is TRBV7-9, the J call TRBJ1-2, with 7 nucleotides matching TRBD1. Germline values: CDR1 SEHNR, CDR2 FQNEAQ (reference sequence). This CDR3 spans 15 amino acids. With 5 bases clipped from V and 0 bases from J, the junction kept 6 bases outside the gene matches. This chain's CDR3 is CASSPQGTSNYGYTF. CDR3 in DNA: TGTGCCAGCAGCCCACAGGGGACCTCTAACTATGGCTACACCTTC.

This clonotype was counted only a few times. The chain joins TRBV6-1 to TRBJ2-7; D perhaps matches TRBD1 (5 bases). From germline, CDR1 is MNHNS and CDR2 SASEGT. The V end was cut by 6 bases, the J end by 0 bases, with 24 bases between. The CDR3 sequence is 18 residues long. The DNA of the CDR3 is TGTGCCAGCAGGCCCCCGTCCCTAACAGGCGTCCTCTCCTACGAGCAGTACTTC. It is translated as CASRPPSLTGVLSYEQYF.

This clonotype was counted a single time. This chain uses TRBV7-2 with TRBJ2-7; tentative D call: TRBD1 (5 bases). CDR3 size: 15 residues. Trimming pared 1 base from V and 7 bases from J, leaving 17 bases between. CDR1 and CDR2 (germline): SGHTA, FQGNSA. CDR3 sequence (DNA): TGTGCCAGCAGCTTAGAAGGGGCACTTTACAATGAGCAGTACTTC. This gives the protein CASSLEGALYNEQYF.

This clonotype occurred a few times. The rearrangement joins TRBV7-9 to TRBJ1-2; D possibly corresponds to TRBD1 (6 bases). The CDR3 is 14 residues long. Trimming took off 4 bases at V and 8 bases at J, with 17 bases between the two ends. Germline values: CDR1 SEHNR, CDR2 FQNEAQ (reference sequence). In DNA form, the CDR3 reads TGTGCCAGCAGCTATACCAGGGGAACGGACGGCTACACCTTC. Encoded protein: CASSYTRGTDGYTF.

Worth noting for this clonotype: This may come from a read error, since a much larger clone is one base off. The J gene is TRBJ2-3, the V gene TRBV6-5; no firm D call. The CDR3 loop spans 15 amino acids. Trimming shortened V by 0 bases and J by 3 bases, and 10 bases separated the two germline ends. CDR1 MNHEY and CDR2 SVGAGI come from the germline V gene. Written as DNA, the CDR3 is TGTGCCAGCAGTTACTCGCCCCAGGATACAGATACGCAGTATTTT. Encoded protein: CASSYSPQDTDTQYF.

V usage is TRBV7-9 and J usage is TRBJ2-7; 8 bases are a match to TRBD1. The CDR3 is 14 amino acids. Germline loops: CDR1 SEHNR, CDR2 FQNEAQ (reference sequence). Trimming at V came to 5 bases and at J to 5 bases, leaving 8 bases not matched to a gene. CDR3 nucleotides: TGTGCCAGCAGCGTAAGACAGGGGATCGACGAGCAGTACTTC. Protein product: CASSVRQGIDEQYF.

This chain joins TRBV2 and TRBJ2-5, with 9 bases fitting TRBD2. In germline, CDR1 is SNHLY, CDR2 FYNNEI. Germline trimming cut 5 bases from V and 3 bases from J; bases unmatched to any gene: 10. There are 16 residues in the CDR3. The CDR3 DNA reads as TGTGCCAGCAGTTCGAGACTAGCGGCTAACAAAGAGACCCAGTACTTC. Amino acid sequence: CASSSRLAANKETQYF.

Notes on this clonotype: A read error may be the cause here, since a much bigger clone is one base away. V and J are TRBV5-6 and TRBJ2-1, with D perhaps assigned TRBD1 or TRBD2 (5 bases each). This CDR3 is built from 17 residues. The V gene's germline CDR1 is SGHDT and CDR2 YYEEEE. V dropped 4 bases and J dropped 3 bases, with 20 bases sitting between them. CDR3 region: CASSAPGAGEIYNEQFF. The CDR3 DNA sequence: TGTGCCAGCAGCGCTCCCGGGGCAGGCGAAATCTACAATGAGCAGTTCTTC.

The chain links TRBV21-1 to TRBJ2-1; the table's D call, TRBD2, was not checked against the DNA. TRBV21-1 constitutes a pseudogene. This CDR3 comprises 15 residues. The CDR3 loop is CASSMGLAVYNEQFF. The CDR3 coding sequence is TGTGCCAGCAGCATGGGACTAGCGGTTTACAATGAGCAGTTCTTC.

This clonotype was found once. Possible read error: a much larger clone is one base away. The chain carries TRBV7-2 and TRBJ2-3, with TRBD1 as a possible D gene (5 bases). Trimming removed 6 bases at V and 5 bases at J, with 12 bases between. There are 13 residues in the CDR3. CDR1 is SGHTA, CDR2 FQGNSA, per germline. The chain's CDR3 is CTSSPQGGDTQYF. The CDR3 bases are TGTACCAGCAGTCCTCAGGGTGGAGATACGCAGTATTTT. Full variable domain (rest looked up from reference TRBV7-2 and TRBJ2-3): GAGVSQSPSNKVTEKGKDVELRCDPISGHTALYWYRQSLGQGLEFLIYFQGNSAPDKSGLPSDRFSAERTGGSVSTLTIQRTQQEDSAVYLCTSSPQGGDTQYFGPGTRLTVL.

This clonotype was detected a few times. The chain combines TRBV20-1 with TRBJ1-2; perhaps TRBD1 as D (6 bases). This CDR3 comprises 12 residues. Looked up from germline, CDR1 is DFQATT and CDR2 is SNEGSKA (reference sequence). Trimming stripped 4 bases from V and 8 bases from J, with 14 bases between. CDR3 in DNA: TGCAGTGCTATCCGGGGGGCCGGCGGCTACACCTTC. As protein: CSAIRGAGGYTF.

The chain recombines TRBV6-5 with TRBJ1-2; D ambiguous. The CDR3 totals 11 residues. Germline assignment: CDR1 MNHEY and CDR2 SVGAGI. The V end lost 7 bases, the J end lost 5 bases, and 8 bases lay between the germline ends. CDR3 bases: TGTGCCAGCATGGGCCTTTATGGCTACACCTTC. Protein sequence: CASMGLYGYTF.

The V and J genes are TRBV28 and TRBJ2-7; 12 bases are shared with TRBD2. CDR1 MDHEN and CDR2 SYDVKM come from the germline V gene. V lost 6 bases to trimming and J lost 5 bases; unmatched junction nucleotides: 8. The CDR3 length is 15 residues. This CDR3 is CASSLTSGGIDEQYF. The CDR3 nucleotides read TGTGCCAGCAGCTTGACTAGCGGGGGAATCGACGAGCAGTACTTC.

The V and J genes are TRBV7-2 and TRBJ2-1, with D maybe TRBD2 (6 bases). This CDR3 has 14 residues. V lost 11 bases, J lost 0 bases, and 14 bases lay in between. CDR1 is SGHTA, CDR2 FQGNSA, per germline. This chain's CDR3 is CAGGARDSYNEQFF. Written as DNA, the CDR3 is TGTGCCGGCGGGGCGCGGGACTCCTACAATGAGCAGTTCTTC.

This clonotype appeared a few times. The chain joins TRBV29-1 to TRBJ2-7; D gene uncertain. Trimming removed 4 bases at V and 4 bases at J, with 14 bases between. Germline V lookup: CDR1 SQVTM, CDR2 ANQGSEA. CDR3 length: 13 amino acids. In DNA form, the CDR3 reads TGCAGCGTTGCGGGCAGGCCTAATTACGAGCAGTACTTC. It encodes CSVAGRPNYEQYF.

This clonotype showed up just a few times. This chain uses TRBV4-2 with TRBJ2-3; 9 bases line up with TRBD2. Germline V CDR1 and CDR2: LGHNA, YNFKEQ. Germline trimming cut 0 bases from V and 3 bases from J; bases unmatched to any gene: 7. This CDR3 comprises 17 residues. The CDR3 loop reads CASSQDVAGGPTDTQYF. CDR3 nucleotides: TGTGCCAGCAGCCAAGATGTGGCGGGGGGGCCGACAGATACGCAGTATTTT.

The chain has TRBV9 and TRBJ2-7; either TRBD1 or TRBD2 may fit D (5 bases each). From germline, CDR1 is SGDLS and CDR2 YYNGEE. The V gene lost 3 bases and the J gene lost 6 bases, with 10 bases spanning the gap. The CDR3 is made up of 12 amino acids. The CDR3 DNA is TGTGCCAGCAGCGGGACGGGGCGCGAGCAGTACTTC. Its protein is CASSGTGREQYF.